These 11 T cell receptor beta chains were all obtained from the same sample, sequenced in a study of blood T cell repertoires in COVID-19. Generated by immunoSEQ multiplex PCR, the TCRdb table keeps only in-frame clones and is missing some. The profile shows around 170,000 clones, roughly four fifths of them singletons. The sample consisted of PBMCs or T cells enriched from blood (not recorded which). The receptors shown here come from a man in his fifties who had recovered from COVID-19.

The chain uses TRBV10-1 and TRBJ1-1, with a tentative D call TRBD1 (6 bases). The CDR3 spans 13 residues. In germline, CDR1 is WNHNN, CDR2 SYGVQD (reference sequence). Trimming removed 3 bases from V and 6 bases from J, with 11 bases in between. The chain's CDR3 is CASSEKGGPEAFF. DNA of the CDR3: TGCGCCAGCAGTGAAAAAGGGGGACCTGAAGCTTTCTTT.

The chain carries TRBV4-1 and TRBJ1-4, with 8 bases aligning to TRBD1. CDR3 length: 14 residues. Germline CDR1 reads MGHRA; CDR2 reads YSYEKL. J gave up 7 bases and V 4 bases, and 5 bases lay outside the gene matches. Here the CDR3 DNA reads TGCGCCAGCAGCCCGGACAGGGATCGTGAAAAACTGTTTTTT. It translates to CASSPDRDREKLFF.

The chain combines TRBV25-1 with TRBJ1-2; maybe TRBD1 (6 bases). The CDR3 is made up of 16 amino acids. The V end was cut by 4 bases, the J end by 5 bases, with 20 bases between. The V gene's germline CDR1 is MGHDK and CDR2 SYGVNS. The CDR3 DNA follows: TGTGCCAGCAGTGTTGGGGGGCAGGGAGGGAAATATGGCTACACCTTC. Protein: CASSVGGQGGKYGYTF.

This sequence joins TRBV28 and TRBJ2-7, with D possibly TRBD2 on 5 matching bases. V was cut by 2 bases and J by 2 bases, with 10 bases left in between. Per the germline V gene, CDR1 is MDHEN and CDR2 is SYDVKM. The CDR3 runs 14 residues. The CDR3 sequence is CASSLGRVPYEQYF. The CDR3 nucleotides are TGTGCCAGCAGTTTAGGGCGGGTACCCTACGAGCAGTACTTC.

V is TRBV18 and J is TRBJ1-3; no clear D. Per germline, CDR1 KGHSH and CDR2 LQKENI. The CDR3 runs 15 residues. Trimming pared 2 bases from V and 0 bases from J, leaving 8 bases between. The CDR3 region is CASSPRRDSGNTIYF. In DNA form, the CDR3 reads TGTGCCAGCTCACCAAGGAGGGACTCTGGAAACACCATATATTTT.

The V gene is TRBV9, the J gene TRBJ2-3, with no clear D. The germline V gene has CDR1 SGDLS and CDR2 YYNGEE. With 3 bases removed from V and 8 bases from J, the gap between germline ends came to 16 bases. The CDR3 contains 14 residues. CDR3: CASSAGVSLGTQYF. The CDR3 DNA reads TGTGCCAGCAGCGCAGGCGTGTCCCTGGGTACGCAGTATTTT.

The J gene is TRBJ1-1, the V gene TRBV5-6, with unresolved D. Germline assignment: CDR1 SGHDT and CDR2 YYEEEE. V was clipped by 1 base and J by 0 bases, with 16 bases between them. The CDR3 consists of 17 residues. The CDR3 sequence: CASSLFEVDYLNTEAFF. CDR3 nucleotide sequence: TGTGCCAGCAGCTTGTTCGAGGTGGACTATCTGAACACTGAAGCTTTCTTT.

The rearrangement links TRBV3-1 (or the pseudogene TRBV3-2) to TRBJ1-3; tentative D call: TRBD1 (5 bases). CDR1 is LGHDT, CDR2 YNNKEL, per germline (reference sequence). V dropped 6 bases and J dropped 0 bases, with 15 bases sitting between them. The CDR3 loop spans 16 amino acids. This chain's CDR3 is CASSPEGAYSGNTIYF. CDR3 DNA sequence: TGTGCCAGCAGTCCTGAAGGGGCCTACTCTGGAAACACCATATATTTT.

V and J are TRBV6-5 and TRBJ1-6; 9 positions match TRBD1. CDR1 and CDR2 from the germline V gene are MNHEY and SVGAGI. The CDR3 sequence is 15 residues long. After removal of 6 bases from V and 7 bases from J, the junction contained 7 bases not matched to a gene. For the CDR3, the DNA is TGTGCCAGCAGCCGGGACAGGGACTTCAATTCACCCCTCCACTTT. It translates to CASSRDRDFNSPLHF.

In this sample, this clone turned up a few times. The DNA for the CDR3 is TGTGCCAGCAGACCCGACAGAGATCAGCCCCAGCATTTT. Its translation is CASRPDRDQPQHF. The chain is built from TRBV27 and TRBJ1-5, with a weak D call TRBD1 (5 bases). V lost 6 bases and J 5 bases, leaving 11 bases between the germline ends. Germline V gene lookup returns CDR1 MNHEY and CDR2 SMNVEV (reference sequence). The CDR3 loop spans 13 amino acids.

In DNA form, the CDR3 reads TGTGCCAGCAGTGAATGGCAGGGGGTAGGAGAAAAACTGTTTTTT. Amino acids: CASSEWQGVGEKLFF. The gene calls are TRBV25-1 and TRBJ1-4; 7 nucleotides match TRBD1. Losses at the gene ends were 1 base for V and 8 bases for J; bases not matched to a gene: 7. This CDR3 has 15 residues. Germline CDR1 and CDR2: MGHDK and SYGVNS.